The 20 T cell receptor beta chains presented below share a single source sample, sequenced in a study of T-cell reconstitution after alpha-beta-depleted transplantation in children. Unique molecular identifiers were incorporated into the prepared TCRbeta library. TCRdb fed the PCR reads into MiXCR, producing one record per CDR3 protein. The sample carries about 980,000 distinct CDR3 sequences, roughly 29% recorded once. Here the sequenced sample was PBMCs, mostly from graft donor cells, taken 360 days after TCRalphabeta/CD19-depleted stem cell transplant. The source is a boy in the first two years of life who had a stem cell transplant for SCID, so the T cells may come from the graft donor.

This clonotype was detected only a few times. The chain couples TRBV28 to TRBJ2-7, with D hard to call. The CDR3 has 10 residues. Trimming cost V 3 bases and J 5 bases, with 2 bases left between them. Germline assignment: CDR1 MDHEN and CDR2 SYDVKM. CDR3 region: CASSFHEQYF. The CDR3 region has the DNA TGTGCCAGCAGTTTCCACGAGCAGTACTTC.

This clonotype appeared a few times. The V gene is TRBV28, the J gene TRBJ2-5; the D is unclear. The germline V gene has CDR1 MDHEN and CDR2 SYDVKM. The CDR3 contains 14 residues. Trimming removed 7 bases from V and 4 bases from J, with 16 bases in between. CDR3 loop: CASNLESLGETQYF. The CDR3 DNA is TGTGCCAGCAATTTGGAGAGTCTTGGAGAGACCCAGTACTTC.

This clonotype has only a few counts. Given a much more abundant clone one base away, this may be a read error. V and J are TRBV9 and TRBJ2-5; 9 bases fit TRBD1. The CDR3 is made up of 13 amino acids. The V segment lost 3 bases and the J segment 3 bases; nucleotides outside the gene matches: 0. CDR1 and CDR2 from the germline V gene are SGDLS and YYNGEE. The CDR3 protein is CASSGDREETQYF. The CDR3 coding sequence is TGTGCCAGCAGCGGGGACAGGGAAGAGACCCAGTACTTC.

The J gene is TRBJ2-7, the V gene TRBV15; TRBD1 agrees at 11 bases. The CDR3 is 15 residues long. J was trimmed by 3 bases and V by 1 base; bases with no gene match: 2. In germline, CDR1 is LNHNV, CDR2 YYDKDF (reference sequence). In nucleotides, the CDR3 is TGTGCCACCAGCAGAGCCGGGACAGGGGGCTACGAGCAGTACTTC. It translates to CATSRAGTGGYEQYF. Full variable domain (outside the CDR3, taken from reference TRBV15 and TRBJ2-7): DAMVIQNPRYQVTQFGKPVTLSCSQTLNHNVMYWYQQKSSQAPKLLFHYYDKDFNNEADTPDNFQSRRPNTSFCFLDIRSPGLGDTAMYLCATSRAGTGGYEQYFGPGTRLTVT.

V gene TRBV5-6 combines with J gene TRBJ2-3; 11 nucleotides align to TRBD2. Germline V gives CDR1 SGHDT, CDR2 YYEEEE. V shed 2 bases and J 0 bases; nucleotides not matched to a gene: 5. The CDR3 is 17 residues long. The CDR3 sequence is CASSFPGLAASTDTQYF. The CDR3, as DNA: TGTGCCAGCAGCTTTCCGGGACTAGCGGCTAGCACAGATACGCAGTATTTT.

Here the CDR3 DNA reads TGTGCCAGCAGCCATACAGGGAATCAGCCCCAGCATTTT. Its protein product is CASSHTGNQPQHF. V usage is TRBV4-2 and J usage is TRBJ1-5, with D perhaps TRBD1 (6 bases). CDR1 and CDR2 from the germline V gene are LGHNA and YNFKEQ. V dropped 3 bases and J dropped 4 bases, with 7 bases sitting between them. This CDR3 spans 13 amino acids.

This sequence joins TRBV20-1 and TRBJ1-4, with 7 bases lining up with TRBD1. After removal of 3 bases from V and 1 base from J, the junction contained 5 bases not matched to a gene. Looked up from germline, CDR1 is DFQATT and CDR2 is SNEGSKA (reference sequence). The CDR3 totals 15 residues. This CDR3 reads CSARRQGGTNEKLFF. The CDR3 nucleotides read TGCAGTGCTAGGCGCCAGGGGGGAACTAATGAAAAACTGTTTTTT.

The sample holds a few counts of this clonotype. V gene TRBV6-2 or TRBV6-3 combines with J gene TRBJ1-5; 12 bases match TRBD1. From germline, CDR1 is MNHEY and CDR2 SVGEGT. The V gene end was trimmed by 5 bases and the J gene end by 7 bases; junction bases not matched to a gene: 6. The CDR3 contains 15 residues. The DNA of the CDR3 is TGTGCCAGCAGTGGGACAGGGGGCACCTTACAGCCCCAGCATTTT. This codes for CASSGTGGTLQPQHF.

This clonotype showed up just a few times. The V gene is TRBV12-3 or TRBV12-4, the J gene TRBJ2-2; D unresolved. Trimming took 5 bases from V and 8 from J, leaving 9 bases between them. The CDR3 runs 12 residues. The CDR3 sequence: CASSDGPGELFF. DNA of the CDR3: TGTGCCAGCAGTGACGGGCCAGGGGAGCTGTTTTTT.

This clonotype was seen repeatedly, ten times or more. The gene calls are TRBV6-1 and TRBJ2-5; TRBD1 is a possible D gene (5 bases). The CDR3 runs to 14 residues. V shed 7 bases and J shed 4 bases, with 16 bases lying between them. The germline V gene encodes CDR1 MNHNS and CDR2 SASEGT. The CDR3 region is CASNQGSRGETQYF. The CDR3 bases are TGTGCCAGCAATCAAGGATCTAGGGGAGAGACCCAGTACTTC.

There are a few counts of this clonotype. This rearrangement joins TRBV7-6 to TRBJ2-7, with D uncertain. Per germline, CDR1 SGHVS and CDR2 FNYEAQ. This CDR3 is built from 17 residues. V was trimmed by 0 bases and J by 0 bases, leaving 15 bases between them. The CDR3 DNA follows: TGTGCCAGCAGCTTAGCGCCACGAATAGGTACCTCCTACGAGCAGTACTTC. It codes for CASSLAPRIGTSYEQYF.

This clonotype was picked up a small number of times. V and J are TRBV6-1 and TRBJ2-6, with unresolved D. The CDR3 is 15 residues long. Looked up from germline, CDR1 is MNHNS and CDR2 is SASEGT. V was cut by 5 bases and J by 0 bases, with 8 bases left in between. CDR3: CASSHTDSGANVLTF. The CDR3 DNA follows: TGTGCCAGCAGTCATACGGACTCTGGGGCCAACGTCCTGACTTTC.

This clonotype has a handful of counts. The genes are TRBV20-1 and TRBJ1-4; D unresolved. Deletions cut 7 bases from V and 8 bases from J, with 14 bases between. Germline V gene lookup returns CDR1 DFQATT and CDR2 SNEGSKA (reference sequence). This CDR3 has 12 amino acids. The CDR3 loop reads CSVHSTGEKLFF. The CDR3 DNA is TGCAGTGTCCATTCTACCGGGGAAAAACTGTTTTTT.

This clonotype was detected ten times or more. The chain is built from TRBV20-1 and TRBJ2-2, with D perhaps matching TRBD1 or TRBD2 (7 bases each). Germline V lookup: CDR1 DFQATT, CDR2 SNEGSKA (reference sequence). The CDR3 is made up of 15 amino acids. V was clipped by 4 bases and J by 2 bases, with 14 bases between them. CDR3 in amino acids: CSAMRQGLNTGELFF. DNA for the CDR3: TGCAGTGCTATGCGACAGGGACTAAACACCGGGGAGCTGTTTTTT.

The V call is TRBV15, the J call TRBJ2-3, with D perhaps matching TRBD2 (5 bases). Germline CDR1 reads LNHNV; CDR2 reads YYDKDF (reference sequence). The CDR3 has 13 residues. Trimming cost V 5 bases and J 1 base, with 7 bases left between them. CDR3 amino acids: CATSGLRTDTQYF. The CDR3 bases are TGTGCCACCAGCGGACTTCGCACAGATACGCAGTATTTT.

This clonotype was found a few times. The V and J genes are TRBV29-1 and TRBJ2-2; TRBD2 might be the D (5 bases). Germline V gives CDR1 SQVTM, CDR2 ANQGSEA. The V and J ends lost 1 base and 4 bases respectively, with 10 bases between them. This CDR3 comprises 14 residues. Here the CDR3 DNA reads TGCAGCGTTGAAGTCGTCGGACTCACCGGGGAGCTGTTTTTT. This codes for CSVEVVGLTGELFF.

CDR3 sequence (DNA): TGCAGTGCTTACAGGGACACCGGGGAGCTGTTTTTT. Protein product: CSAYRDTGELFF. The chain carries TRBV20-1 and TRBJ2-2; possibly TRBD1 for D (6 bases). The V end was cut by 5 bases, the J end by 3 bases, with 7 bases between. The CDR3 length is 12 residues. Looked up from germline, CDR1 is DFQATT and CDR2 is SNEGSKA (reference sequence).

V is TRBV7-2 and J is TRBJ2-3, with D possibly matching TRBD1 (6 bases). The CDR3 extends over 15 amino acids. CDR1 is SGHTA and CDR2 is FQGNSA in the germline V gene. Trimming removed 5 bases at V and 3 bases at J, with 15 bases between. CDR3 in amino acids: CASSKRQESTDTQYF. CDR3 coding DNA: TGTGCCAGCAGCAAAAGACAGGAGAGTACAGATACGCAGTATTTT.

A few counts support this clonotype. The chain employs TRBV20-1 and TRBJ2-3; TRBD2 might be the D (5 bases). Trimming cost V 6 bases and J 4 bases, with 20 bases left between them. This CDR3 is built from 15 residues. Germline CDR1 and CDR2: DFQATT and SNEGSKA (reference sequence). The CDR3 loop is CSACRGLAGPDTQYF. The CDR3 DNA reads as TGCAGTGCATGCCGTGGGCTAGCTGGGCCAGATACGCAGTATTTT.

This clonotype was detected only a few times. The rearrangement uses TRBV5-1 and TRBJ1-1, with D tentatively TRBD1 (6 bases). From germline, CDR1 is SGHRS and CDR2 YFSETQ. Trimming removed 4 bases at V and 5 bases at J, with 24 bases between. This CDR3 region has 17 residues. CDR3 residues: CASSPDAGGPRLTEAFF. The CDR3 nucleotides read TGCGCCAGCAGCCCGGATGCGGGGGGCCCTCGGTTAACTGAAGCTTTCTTT.